The 9 T cell receptor beta chains given below trace back to one sample, sequenced in a study of T cells after yellow fever vaccination (dated by TCRdb to the late 2010s). The library came from 5' RACE. Sequencing instrument: Illumina HiSeq 2500. TCRdb redid the processing of the public reads, applying fastp at Q25 and MiXCR, and retained in-frame beta chains. Rows are combined by CDR3 protein, so each entry shows the most common genes and DNA. The sample table holds more than 95,000 distinct CDR3 sequences, of which 7.4% were seen once. Around 2.7% of the sample goes to the ten largest clones. What the treatment or condition label conveys for this sample: live attenuated yellow fever vaccine strain. The sequencing here drew on CD4+ T cells sorted from PBMCs, taken about 10 days after the first yellow fever vaccination. Receptors were obtained from a man aged 18 to 29 who received the YFV17D yellow fever vaccine.

This clonotype has a count of ten or more. The chain recombines TRBV5-1 with TRBJ1-3, with 7 bases fitting TRBD1. After removal of 7 bases from V and 0 bases from J, the junction contained 10 bases not matched to a gene. CDR1 and CDR2 from the germline V gene are SGHRS and YFSETQ. This CDR3 has 16 amino acids. CDR3 DNA sequence: TGCGCCAGCGCTTTAACCGGGACAGTCTCTGGAAACACCATATATTTT. This gives the protein CASALTGTVSGNTIYF.

This clonotype was seen repeatedly, ten times or more. This chain connects TRBV29-1 to TRBJ1-1, with 10 bases matching TRBD1. CDR1 is SQVTM, CDR2 ANQGSEA, per germline. V was pared by 6 bases and J by 3 bases, with 4 bases of the junction left unmatched. The CDR3 extends over 13 amino acids. This CDR3 reads CSVGDRGHTEAFF. CDR3 nucleotide sequence: TGCAGCGTAGGGGACAGGGGCCACACTGAAGCTTTCTTT.

The table lists this clonotype with many counts. This chain links TRBV10-3 with TRBJ1-2; D call uncertain. The V and J ends lost 7 bases and 4 bases respectively, with 4 bases between them. The CDR3 covers 10 residues. Germline assignment: CDR1 ENHRY and CDR2 SYGVKD. CDR3 coding DNA: TGTGCCATCAAGGCCTATGGCTACACCTTC. It encodes CAIKAYGYTF.

The sample holds many counts of this clonotype. V gene TRBV10-3 combines with J gene TRBJ2-5, with 8 nucleotides matching TRBD2. The CDR3 length is 19 residues. V was pared by 3 bases and J by 0 bases, with 15 bases of the junction left unmatched. Germline-derived CDR1 and CDR2 are ENHRY and SYGVKD. The CDR3 nucleotides read TGTGCCATCAGTGATTCCCCACCGGGGGGGCGAACCTACCAAGAGACCCAGTACTTC. Its translation is CAISDSPPGGRTYQETQYF.

This clonotype was seen repeatedly, ten times or more. For the CDR3, the DNA is TGTGCCAGCAGCTCGGACAGGCTTTCCCAGCCCCAGCATTTT. Amino acids: CASSSDRLSQPQHF. The chain recombines TRBV7-8 with TRBJ1-5; 7 nucleotides line up with TRBD1. The J segment lost 7 bases and the V segment lost 4 bases, leaving 7 bases of the junction unmatched. CDR1 is SGHVS, CDR2 FQNEAQ, per germline. The CDR3 totals 14 residues.

This clonotype occurred a few times. The rearrangement joins TRBV5-1 to TRBJ1-5; TRBD1 might be the D (6 bases). Germline values: CDR1 SGHRS, CDR2 YFSETQ. The CDR3 loop spans 15 amino acids. Between the trimmed V and J ends, which lost 3 bases and 9 bases, there was a span of 19 bases. The DNA of the CDR3 is TGCGCCAGCAGCTGGGACGGGGGCGGCGATGGGCCCCAGCATTTT. As protein: CASSWDGGGDGPQHF.

There are many counts of this clonotype. The rearrangement uses TRBV20-1 and TRBJ1-4, with D perhaps TRBD1 (5 bases). Trimming shortened V by 0 bases and J by 4 bases, and 12 bases separated the two germline ends. The germline V gene encodes CDR1 DFQATT and CDR2 SNEGSKA (reference sequence). The CDR3 extends over 15 amino acids. The CDR3 spells CSARDWGRVNEKLFF. The DNA for the CDR3 is TGCAGTGCTAGAGATTGGGGCAGGGTTAATGAAAAACTGTTTTTT.

This clonotype has at least ten counts. The chain employs TRBV7-9 and TRBJ1-1, with D perhaps matching TRBD1 (5 bases). CDR3 length equals 11 residues. The V end lost 6 bases, the J end lost 8 bases, and 10 bases lay between the germline ends. Germline values: CDR1 SEHNR, CDR2 FQNEAQ (reference sequence). The CDR3 loop reads CASRGHLEAFF. The CDR3 nucleotides read TGTGCCAGCAGAGGACATCTCGAAGCTTTCTTT.

The table lists this clonotype with many counts. This chain uses TRBV10-2 with TRBJ2-3; D gene ambiguous. The germline V gene encodes CDR1 WSHSY and CDR2 SAAADI. Trimming took off 4 bases at V and 5 bases at J, with 7 bases between the two ends. CDR3 size: 12 residues. The CDR3 sequence is CASSVAQDTQYF. For the CDR3, the DNA is TGCGCCAGCAGTGTTGCGCAAGATACGCAGTATTTT.